Reported below is one T cell receptor beta chain. The entry originates in a study of CD8 T cells in Susac syndrome. Reverse transcription of about 0.5 to 1 ug RNA used random hexamers. TCRdb re-called the immunoSEQ multiplex PCR reads through MiXCR, storing one row per CDR3 protein. The data show 55,000 to 80,000 distinct CDR3 sequences, 93% seen once. V was cut by 9 bases and J by 5 bases, with 19 bases left in between. The germline gives CDR1 MRHNA, CDR2 SNTAGT. The CDR3 spans 15 residues. The sequence came from a human donor with Susac syndrome. The sequenced sample was CD4+ T cells from PBMCs. The chain links TRBV6-4 to TRBJ2-2; D is possibly TRBD1 (6 bases). The CDR3 protein is CASRLSSTGTGELFF. The CDR3 DNA is TGTGCCAGTAGATTGTCGAGTACAGGGACCGGGGAGCTGTTTTTT.